The entry below describes one T cell receptor beta chain. This sample was included in a study of shared T cell receptors in the human thymus. Trimming left V 2 bases short and J 1 base short, with 20 bases between. Germline lookup yields CDR1 MNHEY and CDR2 SMNVEV (reference sequence). The CDR3 runs 18 residues. Some clones are missing from TCRdb's copy, which holds only in-frame ones; the method was immunoSEQ multiplex PCR. The repertoire has more than 550,000 clones, around 85% of them found once; the top ten carry 0.0095% to 0.011%. This sample also appeared in a second study, on human thymus T cells. That study adds: Those donating were healthy Finnish infants in corrective surgery for congenital heart defects.

The sequence was obtained from a girl in the first two years of life with a congenital heart defect. The sequenced sample was thymocytes. The chain employs TRBV27 and TRBJ2-5; tentatively, D is TRBD1 (5 bases). CDR3 amino acids: CASSLKYWTTASQETQYF. CDR3 in DNA: TGTGCCAGCAGTTTAAAGTATTGGACAACCGCGTCCCAAGAGACCCAGTACTTC.